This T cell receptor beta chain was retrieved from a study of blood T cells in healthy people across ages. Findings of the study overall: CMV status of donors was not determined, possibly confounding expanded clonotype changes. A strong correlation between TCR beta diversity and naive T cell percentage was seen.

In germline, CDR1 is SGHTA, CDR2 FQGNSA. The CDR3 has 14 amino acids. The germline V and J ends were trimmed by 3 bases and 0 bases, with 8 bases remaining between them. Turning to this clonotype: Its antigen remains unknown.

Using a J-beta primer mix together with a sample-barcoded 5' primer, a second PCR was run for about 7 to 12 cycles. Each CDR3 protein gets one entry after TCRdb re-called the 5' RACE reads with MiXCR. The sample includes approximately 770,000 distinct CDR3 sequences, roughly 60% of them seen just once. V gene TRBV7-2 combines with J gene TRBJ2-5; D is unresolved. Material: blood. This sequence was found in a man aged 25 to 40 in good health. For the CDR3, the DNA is TGTGCCAGCAGCTTTGGGTGGAACCAAGAGACCCAGTACTTC. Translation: CASSFGWNQETQYF.